This entry features one T cell receptor (beta chain) sequence. What it recognizes is unknown. Here immunoSEQ multiplex PCR was the method, and the copy in TCRdb shows in-frame clones only, minus some. The data show fewer than 55,000 clones, roughly 79% seen once. The data are from a study of OX40 agonist ivuxolimab in advanced cancers. Study background: Patients were dosed with the agonistic anti-OX40 (CD134) antibody ivuxolimab. General observations from the study: Both CD4+ and CD8+ T cell populations in blood had undergone clonal expansion by week 6 at 0.1 to 3.0 mg/kg.

The receptor was isolated from an adult with an advanced solid tumor such as melanoma, head and neck, liver or kidney cancer. Sample: CD4+ or CD8+ T cells sorted from blood, taken in a trial of the OX40 agonist ivuxolimab.

CDR3 DNA sequence: TGTGCCAGCAGCGCGGGACTCTACAATGAGCAGTTCTTC. Protein sequence: CASSAGLYNEQFF. The chain uses TRBV9 and TRBJ2-1, with D possibly being TRBD2 (6 bases). Germline V gene sequence: CDR1 SGDLS, CDR2 YYNGEE. V dropped 3 bases and J dropped 3 bases, with 7 bases sitting between them. This CDR3 region has 13 residues.